The 26 T cell receptor beta chains below were found in one sample sequenced in a study of identical twins. Using its own MiXCR run on the 5' RACE reads, TCRdb lists one record per CDR3 protein. The sample carries 690,000 or so distinct CDR3 sequences, less than 10% recorded once. This same sample was also part of a study on yellow fever vaccine responses in identical twins.

The material sequenced was PBMCs. Receptors were obtained from a woman younger than 35 in good health.

This clonotype turned up a few times. The chain has TRBV21-1 and TRBJ2-1; TRBD2, the table's D call, was not compared with the DNA. TRBV21-1 is assigned pseudogene status. This CDR3 has 14 residues. The CDR3 is CASSKPGLADEQFF. The CDR3 DNA follows: TGTGCCAGCAGCAAACCGGGACTAGCGGATGAGCAGTTCTTC.

The sample holds a few counts of this clonotype. The chain links TRBV4-2 to TRBJ2-3; 9 bases match TRBD2. This CDR3 spans 17 amino acids. The V segment lost 4 bases and the J segment 0 bases; nucleotides outside the gene matches: 8. Germline CDR1 and CDR2: LGHNA and YNFKEQ. CDR3 in DNA: TGTGCCAGCAGCCGCTCGGCTAGCGGGAAAAGCACAGATACGCAGTATTTT. Amino acid sequence: CASSRSASGKSTDTQYF.

CDR3 DNA: TGTGCCAGCAGCTTAGCGGGACAACTTCGCACAGATACGCAGTATTTT. This codes for CASSLAGQLRTDTQYF. The chain uses TRBV7-2 and TRBJ2-3; a possible D gene is TRBD1 (6 bases). Germline-derived CDR1 and CDR2 are SGHTA and FQGNSA. V lost 0 bases and J lost 1, with 11 bases in between. The CDR3 consists of 16 residues.

The chain employs TRBV29-1 and TRBJ1-1; D is ambiguous. Looked up from germline, CDR1 is SQVTM and CDR2 is ANQGSEA. The CDR3 has 12 amino acids. Trimming took 6 bases from V and 7 from J, leaving 15 bases between them. The CDR3 region is CSVPVTTSEAFF. For the CDR3, the DNA is TGCAGCGTACCAGTCACGACCAGTGAAGCTTTCTTT.

This clonotype was counted only a few times. This chain links TRBV4-3 with TRBJ1-1; no clear D gene. Germline CDR1 reads LGHNA; CDR2 reads YSLEER. This CDR3 region has 16 residues. Trimming pared 3 bases from V and 1 base from J, leaving 15 bases between. CDR3 sequence (DNA): TGCGCCAGCAGCCACCGCCACGGGCAGACGAACACTGAAGCTTTCTTT. The encoded protein is CASSHRHGQTNTEAFF.

A few counts support this clonotype. The gene calls are TRBV6-2 or TRBV6-3 and TRBJ2-5, with D perhaps TRBD2 (5 bases). Trimming took 4 bases from V and 5 from J, leaving 11 bases between them. Germline assignment: CDR1 MNHEY and CDR2 SVGEGT. The CDR3 covers 13 residues. CDR3 protein: CASSSTSHETQYF. The DNA for the CDR3 is TGTGCCAGCAGTTCCACTAGTCACGAGACCCAGTACTTC.

The sample holds many counts of this clonotype. CDR3 sequence: CASSLTGHIQYF. DNA of the CDR3: TGTGCCAGCAGCCTAACGGGTCACATTCAGTACTTC. The genes are TRBV11-2 and TRBJ2-4; no firm D call. CDR1 is SGHAT, CDR2 FQNNGV, per germline. The CDR3 is 12 residues long. Between the trimmed V and J ends, which lost 5 bases and 8 bases, there was a span of 10 bases. The complete variable domain, with remaining parts taken from reference TRBV11-2 and TRBJ2-4, reads EAGVAQSPRYKIIEKRQSVAFWCNPISGHATLYWYQQILGQGPKLLIQFQNNGVVDDSQLPKDRFSAERLKGVDSTLKIQPAKLEDSAVYLCASSLTGHIQYFGAGTRLSVL.

This clonotype was recorded a few times. The rearrangement joins TRBV7-9 to TRBJ2-5; D is undetermined. The V end was cut by 5 bases, the J end by 4 bases, with 11 bases between. The V gene's germline CDR1 is SEHNR and CDR2 FQNEAQ (reference sequence). This CDR3 is 13 amino acids long. CDR3 protein: CASSPKSRETQYF. For the CDR3, the DNA is TGTGCCAGCAGCCCGAAAAGTCGAGAGACCCAGTACTTC. Full variable domain (missing parts from reference TRBV7-9 and TRBJ2-5): DTGVSQNPRHKITKRGQNVTFRCDPISEHNRLYWYRQTLGQGPEFLTYFQNEAQLEKSRLLSDRFSAERPKGSFSTLEIQRTEQGDSAMYLCASSPKSRETQYFGPGTRLLVL.

This clonotype was observed many times. The chain links TRBV3-1 to TRBJ2-1; D not resolved. The CDR3 has 15 residues. Germline V gene data show CDR1 as LGHDT and CDR2 as YNNKEL (reference sequence). V was clipped by 0 bases and J by 3 bases, with 9 bases between them. The DNA of the CDR3 is TGTGCCAGCAGCCAAGATTTTGACGGCTACAATGAGCAGTTCTTC. This codes for CASSQDFDGYNEQFF.

This clonotype appeared a few times. The rearrangement joins TRBV20-1 to TRBJ2-2; the D gene is possibly TRBD2 (6 bases). Trimming cost V 4 bases and J 3 bases, with 9 bases left between them. The length of the CDR3 is 13 residues. Germline V gives CDR1 DFQATT, CDR2 SNEGSKA (reference sequence). As DNA, the CDR3 is TGCAGTGCTACGCTAGCGTACACCGGGGAGCTGTTTTTT. This gives the protein CSATLAYTGELFF.

The J gene is TRBJ2-1, the V gene TRBV4-2; D may be TRBD2 (7 bases). The length of the CDR3 is 16 residues. Trimming removed 6 bases at V and 9 bases at J, with 24 bases between. Germline V gene lookup returns CDR1 LGHNA and CDR2 YNFKEQ. CDR3: CASRDVGGAREFEQFF. The CDR3 DNA reads TGTGCCAGCAGGGACGTGGGGGGGGCTAGAGAATTTGAGCAGTTCTTC.

This chain connects TRBV28 to TRBJ2-1, with TRBD1 identical over 9 bases. Per the germline V gene, CDR1 is MDHEN and CDR2 is SYDVKM. The CDR3 is made up of 16 amino acids. Losses at the gene ends were 4 bases for V and 5 bases for J; bases not matched to a gene: 9. CDR3 nucleotide sequence: TGTGCCAGCAGTTCGCCACCGGGACAGGGTAACAATGAGCAGTTCTTC. Translation gives CASSSPPGQGNNEQFF. Supplemented by reference TRBV28 and TRBJ2-1, the full variable domain reads DVKVTQSSRYLVKRTGEKVFLECVQDMDHENMFWYRQDPGLGLRLIYFSYDVKMKEKGDIPEGYSVSREKKERFSLILESASTNQTSMYLCASSSPPGQGNNEQFFGPGTRLTVL.

This clonotype was recorded a few times. An end of the junction does not agree with germline; a read error may underlie this. The chain is built from TRBV18 and TRBJ1-1, with D unresolved. Looked up from germline, CDR1 is KGHSH and CDR2 is LQKENI. The CDR3 totals 16 residues. CDR3 coding DNA: TGTGCCAGCTCACCAAACGGGGATCTGGCAAACACTGAAGCTTCCTTT. Amino acids: CASSPNGDLANTEASF. The complete variable domain, with remaining parts taken from reference TRBV18 and TRBJ1-1, reads NAGVMQNPRHLVRRRGQEARLRCSPMKGHSHVYWYRQLPEEGLKFMVYLQKENIIDESGMPKERFSAEFPKEGPSILRIQQVVRGDSAAYFCASSPNGDLANTEASFGQGTRLTVV.

This clonotype turned up a few times. This chain uses TRBV4-1 with TRBJ2-2; D is possibly TRBD2 (5 bases). Germline V lookup: CDR1 MGHRA, CDR2 YSYEKL. V lost 3 bases, J lost 8 bases, and 13 bases lay in between. CDR3 length: 14 residues. CDR3 sequence reads: CASSQSPREGELFF. The CDR3 DNA sequence: TGCGCCAGCAGCCAGTCCCCTCGGGAAGGGGAGCTGTTTTTT.

This rearrangement joins TRBV15 to TRBJ2-5; tentative D call: TRBD1 (5 bases). CDR1 and CDR2 from the germline V gene are LNHNV and YYDKDF (reference sequence). V lost 0 bases and J lost 3, with 11 bases in between. This CDR3 is built from 15 residues. Here the CDR3 DNA reads TGTGCCACCAGCAGAGATAGTGGCAGGGAAGAGACCCAGTACTTC. Its protein is CATSRDSGREETQYF.

This clonotype has more than one count but fewer than ten. The V call is TRBV12-3 or TRBV12-4, the J call TRBJ2-3; 9 positions match TRBD1. Trimming removed 3 bases from V and 3 bases from J; junction bases left unmatched: 16. The CDR3 loop spans 19 amino acids. The CDR3 loop reads CASSFSKGQGHRRTDTQYF. In DNA, the CDR3 is TGTGCCAGCAGTTTCAGCAAGGGACAGGGCCATCGGAGGACAGATACGCAGTATTTT.

This clonotype has only a few counts. CDR3 loop: CASSLLGDKQETQYF. Here the CDR3 DNA reads TGTGCCAGCAGTCTACTAGGGGACAAACAAGAGACCCAGTACTTC. The chain employs TRBV27 and TRBJ2-5, with a tentative D call TRBD1 (6 bases). The germline CDR1 and CDR2 sequences are MNHEY and SMNVEV (reference sequence). The CDR3 totals 15 residues. V dropped 5 bases and J dropped 2 bases, with 15 bases sitting between them.

The genes are TRBV14 and TRBJ2-3; 8 nucleotides line up with TRBD2. The CDR3 totals 15 residues. Germline assignment: CDR1 SGHDN and CDR2 FVKESK. V shed 6 bases, J shed 2 bases, and the junction held 7 bases outside the gene matches. The CDR3 region is CASRGETSATDTQYF. The DNA for the CDR3 is TGTGCCAGCAGGGGAGAGACTAGCGCCACAGATACGCAGTATTTT.

For the CDR3, the DNA is TGTGCCAGCAGCCGCTCTGGGACTCCACCCACAGATACGCAGTATTTT. Protein sequence: CASSRSGTPPTDTQYF. The chain is built from TRBV7-2 and TRBJ2-3; tentatively, D is TRBD2 (6 bases). The CDR3 runs 16 residues. Germline lookup yields CDR1 SGHTA and CDR2 FQGNSA. V lost 5 bases to trimming and J lost 2 bases, with 17 bases between them.

This clonotype was detected only a few times. The chain is built from TRBV28 and TRBJ2-3, with D uncertain. This CDR3 is built from 13 residues. Deletions cut 10 bases from V and 1 base from J, with 12 bases between. The germline CDR1 and CDR2 sequences are MDHEN and SYDVKM. The CDR3 DNA is TGTGCCATCGCCCCTAGTGGCACAGATACGCAGTATTTT. Residues: CAIAPSGTDTQYF.

The chain carries TRBV3-1 and TRBJ2-2; D may be TRBD1 or TRBD2 (5 bases each). The CDR3 contains 18 residues. Trimming took 4 bases from V and 6 from J, leaving 24 bases between them. Germline assignment: CDR1 LGHDT and CDR2 YNNKEL (reference sequence). The CDR3 sequence: CASSPPPSMTWDPGELFF. CDR3 nucleotides: TGTGCCAGCAGCCCCCCCCCTTCAATGACGTGGGACCCCGGGGAGCTGTTTTTT.

In DNA, the CDR3 is TGTGCCAGCAGTTACTCCCATACCTGGACTAGCGGCACAGATACGCAGTATTTT. Amino acids: CASSYSHTWTSGTDTQYF. This chain connects TRBV6-5 to TRBJ2-3; 9 nucleotides line up with TRBD2. The CDR3 is 18 residues long. The V segment lost 0 bases and the J segment 1 base; nucleotides outside the gene matches: 8. The V gene's germline CDR1 is MNHEY and CDR2 SVGAGI.

V and J are TRBV29-1 and TRBJ2-7; D ambiguous. The V and J ends lost 4 bases and 3 bases respectively, with 13 bases between them. The CDR3 loop spans 13 amino acids. Germline CDR1 is SQVTM and CDR2 is ANQGSEA. CDR3 region: CSVVEEMIYEQYF. In nucleotides, the CDR3 is TGCAGCGTTGTGGAAGAAATGATCTACGAGCAGTACTTC.

This clonotype was counted ten times or more. The chain joins TRBV27 to TRBJ2-7; TRBD1 or TRBD2 may be the D gene (5 bases each). This CDR3 is built from 15 residues. The V and J ends lost 0 bases and 6 bases respectively, with 15 bases between them. CDR1 MNHEY and CDR2 SMNVEV come from the germline V gene (reference sequence). CDR3 DNA: TGTGCCAGCAGTTTATCCGGGACCTCACTTTCCGAGCAGTACTTC. Amino acids: CASSLSGTSLSEQYF.

The count of this clonotype is one. This chain links TRBV3-1 with TRBJ1-2, with TRBD1 identical over 9 bases. CDR3 length equals 15 residues. From germline, CDR1 is LGHDT and CDR2 YNNKEL (reference sequence). V lost 3 bases, J lost 12 bases, and 14 bases stayed unmatched. The CDR3 coding sequence is TGTGCCAGCAGCCACCCGGGACAGGGCTGGGTAGGCGACACCTTC. It is translated as CASSHPGQGWVGDTF.

This clonotype was seen more than once but under ten times. The chain employs TRBV19 and TRBJ2-2, with TRBD2 as a possible D gene (6 bases). Trimming cost V 6 bases and J 7 bases, with 24 bases left between them. CDR3 size: 17 residues. Germline V gives CDR1 LNHDA, CDR2 SQIVND (reference sequence). DNA of the CDR3: TGTGCCAGTAGAGGGCCCCTCCGGGAGAGCCTCAACGGGGAGCTGTTTTTT. It codes for CASRGPLRESLNGELFF.